This T cell receptor (beta chain) was retrieved from a study of blood T cell repertoires in COVID-19. This clone appeared once. The cohort comprised adults aged 18 to 89 years residing in approximately 22 US areas. Each participant's cohort was designated according to participant-reported clinical history. Cohort 3 recovery required two negative PCRs, clearance, or symptom resolution. TCRdb's copy holds only in-frame clones and misses some; the assay was immunoSEQ multiplex PCR. The sample records approximately 260,000 clones, approximately 89% being singletons. Germline values: CDR1 ENHRY, CDR2 SYGVKD. CDR3 length: 14 residues. Trimming at V came to 6 bases and at J to 3 bases, leaving 6 bases not matched to a gene.

The sequence was collected from a woman in her fifties or sixties who had recovered from COVID-19. The gene calls are TRBV10-3 and TRBJ1-1; TRBD1 matches 8 bases. Sequencing was done on a sample of PBMCs or T cells enriched from blood (not recorded which). CDR3 in amino acids: CAIRQGAPDTEAFF. CDR3 sequence (DNA): TGTGCCATCAGGCAGGGGGCGCCGGACACTGAAGCTTTCTTT.